This TCR beta chain was documented in a study of blood T cells in healthy people across ages. Through a sample-barcoded 5' primer and a J-beta primer mix, a second PCR was run for roughly 7 to 12 cycles. TCRdb re-analysed the 5' RACE reads in MiXCR, keeping a single row per CDR3 protein. This table has more than 650,000 distinct CDR3 sequences, 22% appearing once. Those donating, healthy Caucasian individuals from Russia, were aged about 6 to 100. Notes on this clonotype: Germline and junction disagree at one end, which may indicate a read error.

The CDR3 runs 12 residues. CDR1 is SGHRS, CDR2 YFSETQ, per germline. The rearrangement links TRBV5-1 to TRBJ2-1; D perhaps matches TRBD1 (6 bases). The DNA end is a closer match to TRBJ2-7, so the J assignment may be wrong. Material for sequencing was blood. The origin of this receptor is a man aged 65-85 years in good health. Written as DNA, the CDR3 is TGCGTCAGCAGCAAACAGGGTTACGAGCAGTACTTC. Its translation: CVSSKQGYEQYF.